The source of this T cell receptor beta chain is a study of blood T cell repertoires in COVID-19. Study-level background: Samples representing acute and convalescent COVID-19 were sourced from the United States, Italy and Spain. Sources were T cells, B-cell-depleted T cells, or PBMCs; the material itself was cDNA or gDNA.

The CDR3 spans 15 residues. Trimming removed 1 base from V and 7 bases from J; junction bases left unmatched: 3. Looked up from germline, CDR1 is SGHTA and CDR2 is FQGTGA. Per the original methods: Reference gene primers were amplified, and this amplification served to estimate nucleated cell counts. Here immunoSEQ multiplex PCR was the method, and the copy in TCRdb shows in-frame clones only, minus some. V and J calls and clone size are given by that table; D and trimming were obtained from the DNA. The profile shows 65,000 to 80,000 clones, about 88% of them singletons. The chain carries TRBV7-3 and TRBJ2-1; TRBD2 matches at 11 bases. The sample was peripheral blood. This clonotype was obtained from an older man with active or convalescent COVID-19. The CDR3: CASSLIGTSGNEQFF. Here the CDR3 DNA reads TGTGCCAGCAGCTTAATAGGGACTAGCGGAAATGAGCAGTTCTTC.